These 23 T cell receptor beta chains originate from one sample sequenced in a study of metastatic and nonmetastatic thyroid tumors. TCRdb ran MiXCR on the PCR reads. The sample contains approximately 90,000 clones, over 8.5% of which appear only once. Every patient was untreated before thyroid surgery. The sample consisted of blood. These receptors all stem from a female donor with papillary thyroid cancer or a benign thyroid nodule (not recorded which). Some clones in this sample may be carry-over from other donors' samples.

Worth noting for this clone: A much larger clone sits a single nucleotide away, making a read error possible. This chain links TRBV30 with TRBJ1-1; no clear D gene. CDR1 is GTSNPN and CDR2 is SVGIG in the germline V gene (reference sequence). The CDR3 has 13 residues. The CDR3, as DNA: TGTGCCCGGAGTGTAAAGGAATACACTGAAGCTTTCTTT. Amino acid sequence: CARSVKEYTEAFF.

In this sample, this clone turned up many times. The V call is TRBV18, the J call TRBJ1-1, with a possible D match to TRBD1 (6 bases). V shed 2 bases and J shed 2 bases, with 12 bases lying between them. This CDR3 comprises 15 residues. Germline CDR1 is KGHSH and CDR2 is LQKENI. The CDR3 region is CASSPSDRPNTEAFF. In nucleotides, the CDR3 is TGTGCCAGCTCACCATCGGACAGACCAAACACTGAAGCTTTCTTT.

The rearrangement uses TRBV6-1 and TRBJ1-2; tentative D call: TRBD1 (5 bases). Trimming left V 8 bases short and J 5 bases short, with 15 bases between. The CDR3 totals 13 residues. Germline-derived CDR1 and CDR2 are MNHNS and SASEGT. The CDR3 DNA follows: TGTGCCAGCTCATGGGGGGGTGAGTATGGCTACACCTTC. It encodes CASSWGGEYGYTF.

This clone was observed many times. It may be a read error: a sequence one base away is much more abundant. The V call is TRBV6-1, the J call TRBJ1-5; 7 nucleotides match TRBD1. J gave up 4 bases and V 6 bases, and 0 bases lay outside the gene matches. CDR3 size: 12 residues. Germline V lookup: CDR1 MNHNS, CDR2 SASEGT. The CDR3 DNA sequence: TGTGCCAGCAGGACAGGGAATCAGCCCCAGCATTTT. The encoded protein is CASRTGNQPQHF.

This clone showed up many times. The CDR3 nucleotides read TGTGCCAGCAGTTTACGGGCCTCTAGCACAGATACGCAGTATTTT. Translation gives CASSLRASSTDTQYF. The V and J genes are TRBV28 and TRBJ2-3; no firm D call. V lost 2 bases and J lost 0, with 9 bases in between. CDR3 length: 15 residues. Per germline, CDR1 MDHEN and CDR2 SYDVKM.

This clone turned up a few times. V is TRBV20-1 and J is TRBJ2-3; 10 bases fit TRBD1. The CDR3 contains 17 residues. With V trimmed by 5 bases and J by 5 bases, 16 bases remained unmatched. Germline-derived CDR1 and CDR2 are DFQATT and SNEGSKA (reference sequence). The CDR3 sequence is CSARPTPGTGDGDTQYF. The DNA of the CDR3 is TGCAGTGCTCGCCCTACACCCGGGACAGGGGATGGAGATACGCAGTATTTT.

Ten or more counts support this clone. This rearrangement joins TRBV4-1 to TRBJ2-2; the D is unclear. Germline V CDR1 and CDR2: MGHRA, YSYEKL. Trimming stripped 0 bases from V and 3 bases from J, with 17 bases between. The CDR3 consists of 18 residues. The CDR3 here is CASSQDSFSLDDTGELFF. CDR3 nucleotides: TGCGCCAGCAGCCAAGATTCCTTTTCCCTGGACGACACCGGGGAGCTGTTTTTT.

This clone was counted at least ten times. The CDR3 DNA reads as TGCAGTGCTAGAGGGACAGCCTATGGCTACACCTTC. It translates to CSARGTAYGYTF. The chain has TRBV20-1 and TRBJ1-2; D possibly corresponds to TRBD1 (6 bases). The germline V gene encodes CDR1 DFQATT and CDR2 SNEGSKA (reference sequence). V lost 1 base, J lost 4 bases, and 7 bases lay in between. This CDR3 has 12 amino acids.

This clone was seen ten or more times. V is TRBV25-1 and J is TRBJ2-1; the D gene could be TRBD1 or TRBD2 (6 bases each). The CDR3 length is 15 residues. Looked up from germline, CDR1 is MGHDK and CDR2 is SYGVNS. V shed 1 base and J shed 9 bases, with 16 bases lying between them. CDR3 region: CASSESSQGGTEQFF. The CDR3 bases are TGTGCCAGCAGTGAATCGTCACAGGGAGGTACTGAGCAGTTCTTC.

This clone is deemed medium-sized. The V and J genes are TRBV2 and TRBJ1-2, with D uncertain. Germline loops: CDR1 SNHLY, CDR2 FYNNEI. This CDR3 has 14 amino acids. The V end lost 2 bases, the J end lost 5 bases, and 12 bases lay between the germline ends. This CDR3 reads CASSEKVVGYGYTF. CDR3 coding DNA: TGTGCCAGCAGTGAAAAGGTGGTGGGGTATGGCTACACCTTC.

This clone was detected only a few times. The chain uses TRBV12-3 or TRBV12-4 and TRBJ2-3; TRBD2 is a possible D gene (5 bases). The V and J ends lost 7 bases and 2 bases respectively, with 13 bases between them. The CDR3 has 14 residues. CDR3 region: CASTSLEDTDTQYF. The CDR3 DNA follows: TGTGCCAGCACCTCTTTGGAGGACACAGATACGCAGTATTTT.

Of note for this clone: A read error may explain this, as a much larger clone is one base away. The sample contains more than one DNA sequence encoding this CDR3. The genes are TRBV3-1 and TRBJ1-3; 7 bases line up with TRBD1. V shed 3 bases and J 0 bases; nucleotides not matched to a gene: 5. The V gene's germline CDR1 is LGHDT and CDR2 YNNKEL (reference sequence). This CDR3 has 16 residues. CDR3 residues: CASSQGGQVSGNTIYF. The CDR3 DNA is TGTGCCAGCAGCCAGGGAGGACAGGTCTCTGGAAACACCATATATTTT.

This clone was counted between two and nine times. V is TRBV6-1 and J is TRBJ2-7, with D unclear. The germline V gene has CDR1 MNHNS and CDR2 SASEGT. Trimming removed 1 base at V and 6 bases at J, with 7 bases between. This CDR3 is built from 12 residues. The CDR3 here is CASSEVVTEQYF. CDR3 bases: TGTGCCAGCAGTGAAGTTGTGACCGAGCAGTACTTC.

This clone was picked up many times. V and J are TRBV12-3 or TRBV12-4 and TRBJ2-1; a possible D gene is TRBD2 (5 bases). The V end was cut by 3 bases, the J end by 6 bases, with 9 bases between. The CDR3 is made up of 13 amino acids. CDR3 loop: CASSFRESNEQFF. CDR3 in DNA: TGTGCCAGCAGTTTCCGGGAAAGCAATGAGCAGTTCTTC.

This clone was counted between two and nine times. The CDR3 region has the DNA TGTGCCAGCTTACAGGGATATAGCAATCAGCCCCAGCATTTT. It is translated as CASLQGYSNQPQHF. The chain has TRBV19 and TRBJ1-5; the D gene is possibly TRBD1 (6 bases). The CDR3 runs 14 residues. The germline V gene has CDR1 LNHDA and CDR2 SQIVND (reference sequence). Trimming pared 9 bases from V and 0 bases from J, leaving 12 bases between.

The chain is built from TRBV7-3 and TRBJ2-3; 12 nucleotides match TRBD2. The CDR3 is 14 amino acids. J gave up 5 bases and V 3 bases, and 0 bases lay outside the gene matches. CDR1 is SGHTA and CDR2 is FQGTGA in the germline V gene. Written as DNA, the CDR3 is TGTGCCAGCAGCTTGGGACTAGCGGGAGATACGCAGTATTTT. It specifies CASSLGLAGDTQYF.

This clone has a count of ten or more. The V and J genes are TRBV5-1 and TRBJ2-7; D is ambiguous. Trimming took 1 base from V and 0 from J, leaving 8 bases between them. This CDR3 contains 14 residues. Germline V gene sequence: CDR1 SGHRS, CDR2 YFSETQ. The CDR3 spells CASSLNGVSYEQYF. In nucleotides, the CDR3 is TGCGCCAGCAGCTTGAACGGTGTCTCCTACGAGCAGTACTTC.

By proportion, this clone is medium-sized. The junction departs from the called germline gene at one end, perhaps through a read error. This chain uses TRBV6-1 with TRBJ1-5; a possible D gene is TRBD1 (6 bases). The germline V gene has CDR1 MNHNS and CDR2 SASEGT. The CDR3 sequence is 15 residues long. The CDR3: CASSSRTVGKQPQHF. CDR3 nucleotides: TGTGCCAGCAGTTCTAGGACAGTTGGCAAACAGCCCCAGCATTTT.

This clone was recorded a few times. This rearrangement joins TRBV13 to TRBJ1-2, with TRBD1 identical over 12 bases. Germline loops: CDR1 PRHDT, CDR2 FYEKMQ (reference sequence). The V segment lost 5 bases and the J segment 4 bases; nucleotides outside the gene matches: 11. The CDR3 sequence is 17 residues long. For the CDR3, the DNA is TGTGCCAGCAGCGTACGCCGGGACAGGGGGCTTCGCTATGGCTACACCTTC. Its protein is CASSVRRDRGLRYGYTF.

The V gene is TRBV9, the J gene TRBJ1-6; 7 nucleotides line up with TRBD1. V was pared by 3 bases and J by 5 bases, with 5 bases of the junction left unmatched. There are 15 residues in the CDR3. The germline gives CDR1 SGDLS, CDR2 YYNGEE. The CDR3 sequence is CASSGRDSNNSPLHF. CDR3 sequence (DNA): TGTGCCAGCAGCGGCCGGGACAGCAATAATTCACCCCTCCACTTT. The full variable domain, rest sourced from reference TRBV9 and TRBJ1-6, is DSGVTQTPKHLITATGQRVTLRCSPRSGDLSVYWYQQSLDQGLQFLIQYYNGEERAKGNILERFSAQQFPDLHSELNLSSLELGDSALYFCASSGRDSNNSPLHFGNGTRLTVT.

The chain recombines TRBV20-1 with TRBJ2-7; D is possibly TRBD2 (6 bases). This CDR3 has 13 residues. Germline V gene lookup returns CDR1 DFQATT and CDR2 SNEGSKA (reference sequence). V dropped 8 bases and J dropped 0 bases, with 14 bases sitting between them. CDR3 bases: TGCAGTTCCCTGTGGACTAACTCCTACGAGCAGTACTTC. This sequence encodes CSSLWTNSYEQYF.

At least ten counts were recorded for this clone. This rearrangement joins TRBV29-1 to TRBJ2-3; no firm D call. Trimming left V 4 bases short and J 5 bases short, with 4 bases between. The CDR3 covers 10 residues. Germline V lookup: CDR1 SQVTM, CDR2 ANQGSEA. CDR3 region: CSVGVDTQYF. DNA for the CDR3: TGCAGCGTTGGGGTAGATACGCAGTATTTT.

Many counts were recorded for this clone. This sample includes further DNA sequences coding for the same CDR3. The CDR3 DNA is TGTGCCAGCAGTGATAATATTCCCGGACTAGCGGGGGACACCGGGGAGCTGTTTTTT. The encoded protein is CASSDNIPGLAGDTGELFF. The chain combines TRBV2 with TRBJ2-2, with TRBD2 matching 13 bases. Germline CDR1 is SNHLY and CDR2 is FYNNEI. The CDR3 extends over 19 amino acids. The junction had 10 bases not matched to a gene; V was cut back by 3 bases and J by 3 bases.